This entry features one T cell receptor (beta chain) sequence. The sample comes from a study of T cell changes during pregnancy in multiple sclerosis. Sequencing used immunoSEQ multiplex PCR; TCRdb keeps in-frame clones, though not all of them. The table shows just over 30,000 clones, with approximately 90% occurring only once. CDR3 length: 16 amino acids. Per germline, CDR1 KGHSY and CDR2 FQNENV. Trimming removed 0 bases from V and 5 bases from J; junction bases left unmatched: 9. The chain joins TRBV16 to TRBJ2-5; 7 bases agree with TRBD1. The TCR sequence derives from a female donor with multiple sclerosis, enrolled in a pregnancy study. Here the sequenced sample was CD8+ T cells from peripheral blood mononuclear cells, taken in the first trimester of pregnancy. CDR3 protein: CASSQSVQGVLETQYF. As DNA, the CDR3 is TGTGCCAGCAGCCAATCGGTCCAGGGGGTTCTGGAGACCCAGTACTTC.